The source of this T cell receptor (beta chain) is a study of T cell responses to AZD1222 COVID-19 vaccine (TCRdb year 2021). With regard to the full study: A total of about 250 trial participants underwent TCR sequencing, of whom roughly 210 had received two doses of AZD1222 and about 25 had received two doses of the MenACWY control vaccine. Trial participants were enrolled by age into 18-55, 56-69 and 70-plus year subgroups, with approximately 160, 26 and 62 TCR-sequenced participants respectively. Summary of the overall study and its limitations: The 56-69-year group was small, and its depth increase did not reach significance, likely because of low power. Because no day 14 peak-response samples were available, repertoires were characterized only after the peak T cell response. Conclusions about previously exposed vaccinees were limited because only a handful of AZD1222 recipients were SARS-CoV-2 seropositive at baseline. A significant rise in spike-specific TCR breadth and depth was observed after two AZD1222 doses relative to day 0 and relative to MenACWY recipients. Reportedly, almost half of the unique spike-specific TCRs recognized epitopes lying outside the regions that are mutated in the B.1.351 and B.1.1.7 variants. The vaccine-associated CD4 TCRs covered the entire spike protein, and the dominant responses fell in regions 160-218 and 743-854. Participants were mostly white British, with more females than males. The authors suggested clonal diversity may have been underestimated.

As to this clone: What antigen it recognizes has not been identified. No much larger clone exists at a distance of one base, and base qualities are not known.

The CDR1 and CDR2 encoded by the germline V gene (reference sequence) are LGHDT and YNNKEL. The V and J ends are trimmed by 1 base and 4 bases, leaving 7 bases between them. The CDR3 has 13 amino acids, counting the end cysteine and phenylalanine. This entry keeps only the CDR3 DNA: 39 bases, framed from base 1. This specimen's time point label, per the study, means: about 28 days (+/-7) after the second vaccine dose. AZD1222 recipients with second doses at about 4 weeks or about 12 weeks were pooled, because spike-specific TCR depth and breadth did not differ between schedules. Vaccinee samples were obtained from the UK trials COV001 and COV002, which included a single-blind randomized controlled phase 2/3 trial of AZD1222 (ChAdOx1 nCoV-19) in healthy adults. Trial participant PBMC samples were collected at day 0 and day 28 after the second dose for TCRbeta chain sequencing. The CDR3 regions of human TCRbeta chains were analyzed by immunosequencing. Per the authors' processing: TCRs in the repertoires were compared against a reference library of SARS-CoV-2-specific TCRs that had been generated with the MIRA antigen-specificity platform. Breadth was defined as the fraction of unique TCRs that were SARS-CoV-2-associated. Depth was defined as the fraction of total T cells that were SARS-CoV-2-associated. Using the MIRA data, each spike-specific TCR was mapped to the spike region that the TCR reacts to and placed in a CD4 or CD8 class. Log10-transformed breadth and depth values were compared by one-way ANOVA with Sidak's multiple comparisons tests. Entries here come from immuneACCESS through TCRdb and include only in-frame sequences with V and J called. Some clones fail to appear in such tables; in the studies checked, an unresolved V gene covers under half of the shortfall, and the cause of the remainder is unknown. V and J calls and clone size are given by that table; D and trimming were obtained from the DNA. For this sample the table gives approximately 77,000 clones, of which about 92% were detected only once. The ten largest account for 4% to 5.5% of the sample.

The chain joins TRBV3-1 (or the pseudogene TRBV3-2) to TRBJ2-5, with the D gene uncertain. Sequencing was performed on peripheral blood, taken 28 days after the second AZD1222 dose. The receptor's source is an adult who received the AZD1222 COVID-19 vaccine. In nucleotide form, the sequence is TGTGCCAGCAGCCAAGGACACCCAGAGACCCAGTACTTC. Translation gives CASSQGHPETQYF.